Detailed here is one T cell receptor beta chain. This sample was taken from a study of low-dose radiotherapy and immunotherapy resistance in tumors. TRAV- and TRBV-specific primers were used for first-strand cDNA, which covered alpha and beta chains. A constant-region primer paired with the V-primer adapter amplified TCRs over approximately 20 PCR cycles. From the reads, TCRdb called clonotypes with MiXCR, one entry per CDR3 protein. The sample includes about 30,000 distinct CDR3 sequences, 45% to 55% of them seen just once. Time point defined: after trial treatment. Treatment defined: LDRT plus nivolumab, ipilimumab, low-dose cyclophosphamide and aspirin (RACIN trial). The CDR3 has 13 residues. The germline gives CDR1 LNHDA, CDR2 SQIVND (reference sequence). V was pared by 3 bases and J by 0 bases, with 4 bases between.

Sequenced here: PBMCs, sampled after low-dose radiotherapy plus immunotherapy. This receptor was obtained from a male donor with gallbladder cancer. The chain uses TRBV19 and TRBJ2-3; D gene unclear. The CDR3 region is CASSIPSTDTQYF. The CDR3 coding sequence is TGTGCCAGTAGTATCCCAAGCACAGATACGCAGTATTTT.